The 20 T cell receptor beta chains given below trace back to one sample, sequenced in a study of T cell repertoires in cytomegalovirus infection. TCRdb reanalysed the reads using MiXCR and keeps one entry per CDR3 protein. This table holds approximately 250,000 distinct CDR3 sequences, 6.5% found once. The sequenced sample was PBMCs. The receptor set was obtained from a human donor in good health (CMV status not recorded). Some clones in this sample may be carry-over from other donors' samples.

This clonotype was recorded at least ten times. J is TRBJ2-7 and V is TRBV7-2; no firm D call. CDR1 SGHTA and CDR2 FQGNSA come from the germline V gene. Trimming took off 1 base at V and 2 bases at J, with 9 bases between the two ends. CDR3 length: 14 residues. The CDR3 region has the DNA TGTGCCAGCAGCTTAGAGGCAGGAACCTACGAGCAGTACTTC. Amino acids: CASSLEAGTYEQYF.

This clonotype was observed at least ten times. Here the CDR3 DNA reads TGTGCCAGCAGTTACCTCCCGGGCGCCAATCAGCCCCAGCATTTT. Translated: CASSYLPGANQPQHF. The chain uses TRBV6-2 or TRBV6-3 and TRBJ1-5; D is uncertain. Germline V gene data show CDR1 as MNHEY and CDR2 as SVGEGT. This CDR3 spans 15 amino acids. V lost 2 bases to trimming and J lost 3 bases, with 11 bases between them.

This clonotype was seen many times. The J gene is TRBJ2-3, the V gene TRBV10-3; perhaps D is TRBD1 or TRBD2 (6 bases each). The CDR3 is made up of 14 amino acids. CDR1 and CDR2 from the germline V gene are ENHRY and SYGVKD. V was clipped by 11 bases and J by 4 bases, with 19 bases between them. The DNA of the CDR3 is TGTGCCGCCCGTACAGGGAGGCAGCCAGATACGCAGTATTTT. It encodes CAARTGRQPDTQYF.

This clonotype was counted at least ten times. This rearrangement joins TRBV4-3 to TRBJ2-3, with TRBD1 matching over 10 bases. The CDR3 sequence is 15 residues long. J lost 5 bases, V lost 0 bases, and 2 bases had no gene match. The germline V gene has CDR1 LGHNA and CDR2 YSLEER. CDR3 nucleotides: TGCGCCAGCAGCCAAGAGGGGACAGGGGTAGATACGCAGTATTTT. Protein: CASSQEGTGVDTQYF.

This clonotype was detected ten times or more. The CDR3 protein is CASSPGQVIYEQYF. Here the CDR3 DNA reads TGTGCCAGTAGTCCGGGACAGGTGATCTACGAGCAGTACTTC. The chain links TRBV6-5 to TRBJ2-7, with TRBD1 matching 8 bases. The length of the CDR3 is 14 residues. In germline, CDR1 is MNHEY, CDR2 SVGAGI. V gave up 9 bases and J gave up 3 bases; unmatched junction bases: 10.

J is TRBJ1-1 and V is TRBV3-1; no reliable D call. V lost 0 bases to trimming and J lost 2 bases, with 10 bases between them. Germline V gene data show CDR1 as LGHDT and CDR2 as YNNKEL (reference sequence). This CDR3 region has 15 residues. CDR3 sequence: CASSQDQAGNTEAFF. The CDR3 bases are TGTGCCAGCAGCCAAGATCAAGCAGGAAACACTGAAGCTTTCTTT.

CDR3 bases: TGTGCCAGCAGTTTCCAAGCGGGGGGCCGAAAGTACAATGAGCAGTTCTTC. Protein sequence: CASSFQAGGRKYNEQFF. The gene calls are TRBV27 and TRBJ2-1, with 9 bases fitting TRBD2. The ends lost 3 bases at V and 4 bases at J; junction bases unmatched: 10. Per the germline V gene, CDR1 is MNHEY and CDR2 is SMNVEV (reference sequence). This CDR3 comprises 17 residues.

This clonotype was seen ten or more times. The rearrangement links TRBV6-1 to TRBJ2-6; D is perhaps TRBD1 (5 bases). The CDR3 is 15 residues long. The germline V and J ends were trimmed by 6 bases and 4 bases, with 13 bases remaining between them. CDR1 and CDR2 (germline): MNHNS, SASEGT. CDR3 sequence: CASRSPGMGANVLTF. For the CDR3, the DNA is TGTGCCAGCAGGTCCCCAGGGATGGGGGCCAACGTCCTGACTTTC.

This clonotype was recorded at least ten times. The chain is built from TRBV25-1 and TRBJ1-4; D is uncertain. The CDR3 extends over 11 amino acids. In germline, CDR1 is MGHDK, CDR2 SYGVNS. With 4 bases removed from V and 10 bases from J, the gap between germline ends came to 7 bases. The DNA for the CDR3 is TGTGCCAGCAGTGCTGGAAGAAAACTGTTTTTT. It encodes CASSAGRKLFF.

This clonotype appeared many times. V usage is TRBV7-2 and J usage is TRBJ2-7, with 11 bases identical to TRBD1. V was clipped by 5 bases and J by 2 bases; unmatched bases: 5. Looked up from germline, CDR1 is SGHTA and CDR2 is FQGNSA. This CDR3 is 15 amino acids long. The CDR3 sequence: CASSDRDRGAYEQYF. The CDR3 DNA reads TGTGCCAGCAGCGACCGGGACAGGGGGGCCTACGAGCAGTACTTC.

This clonotype was detected many times. The gene calls are TRBV5-1 and TRBJ1-2; D not resolved. Germline V gene data show CDR1 as SGHRS and CDR2 as YFSETQ. The CDR3 length is 13 residues. Between the trimmed V and J ends, which lost 0 bases and 4 bases, there was a span of 7 bases. For the CDR3, the DNA is TGCGCCAGCAGCTTGGAAGCGACCTATGGCTACACCTTC. Translating it yields CASSLEATYGYTF.

This clonotype was detected many times. The V gene is TRBV28, the J gene TRBJ1-5; possible D gene TRBD1, 5 bases. This CDR3 has 12 residues. Germline V gene data show CDR1 as MDHEN and CDR2 as SYDVKM. V was clipped by 8 bases and J by 2 bases, with 7 bases between them. The CDR3 coding sequence is TGTGCCAGCCTACAGGGCAATCAGCCCCAGCATTTT. It encodes CASLQGNQPQHF.

This clonotype was picked up many times. CDR3 protein: CASIVTGITGELFF. DNA of the CDR3: TGTGCCAGCATCGTGACAGGGATCACCGGGGAGCTGTTTTTT. V gene TRBV12-3 or TRBV12-4 combines with J gene TRBJ2-2, with 7 bases identical to TRBD1. V shed 7 bases, J shed 4 bases, and the junction held 6 bases outside the gene matches. The CDR3 contains 14 residues.

This clonotype was observed at least ten times. The V and J genes are TRBV6-2 or TRBV6-3 and TRBJ2-5; 13 bases align to TRBD2. V lost 7 bases to trimming and J lost 5 bases; unmatched junction nucleotides: 10. Per the germline V gene, CDR1 is MNHEY and CDR2 is SVGEGT. The CDR3 has 16 residues. CDR3 residues: CASNEEGLAGWETQYF. As DNA, the CDR3 is TGTGCCAGCAATGAGGAGGGACTAGCGGGGTGGGAGACCCAGTACTTC.

This clonotype was counted ten times or more. The gene calls are TRBV19 and TRBJ1-1; D call uncertain. This CDR3 is built from 12 residues. The germline CDR1 and CDR2 sequences are LNHDA and SQIVND (reference sequence). V was trimmed by 8 bases and J by 4 bases, leaving 11 bases between them. The CDR3 nucleotides read TGTGCCAGTGCCCGGGTAGGCACTGAAGCTTTCTTT. This translates into CASARVGTEAFF.

Ten or more counts support this clonotype. The rearrangement uses TRBV28 and TRBJ1-1; maybe TRBD1 (5 bases). The V gene lost 7 bases and the J gene lost 4 bases, with 10 bases spanning the gap. This CDR3 contains 12 residues. Germline V CDR1 and CDR2: MDHEN, SYDVKM. CDR3 sequence reads: CASIYGGTEAFF. CDR3 nucleotide sequence: TGTGCCAGCATTTATGGGGGCACTGAAGCTTTCTTT.

This clonotype was picked up many times. V usage is TRBV15 and J usage is TRBJ1-3; D unresolved. This CDR3 spans 15 amino acids. V was trimmed by 5 bases and J by 0 bases, leaving 11 bases between them. Germline V gene data show CDR1 as LNHNV and CDR2 as YYDKDF (reference sequence). CDR3 coding DNA: TGTGCCACCAGCCTGGGATATGACTCTGGAAACACCATATATTTT. Translation gives CATSLGYDSGNTIYF.

In its sample, this clonotype was seen many times. The V and J genes are TRBV28 and TRBJ1-3; D is undetermined. The CDR3 is 14 residues long. In germline, CDR1 is MDHEN, CDR2 SYDVKM. With 2 bases removed from V and 4 bases from J, the gap between germline ends came to 9 bases. The CDR3 region is CASSLRANGNTIYF. The CDR3 coding sequence is TGTGCCAGCAGTTTAAGGGCCAACGGAAACACCATATATTTT.

This clonotype occurred once. The chain recombines TRBV20-1 with TRBJ1-1, with unresolved D. Trimming removed 3 bases from V and 1 base from J, with 12 bases in between. From germline, CDR1 is DFQATT and CDR2 SNEGSKA (reference sequence). This CDR3 is built from 14 residues. This CDR3 is CSASATPGNTEAFF. The CDR3 nucleotides read TGCAGTGCTAGTGCGACCCCGGGGAACACTGAAGCTTTCTTT.

This clonotype was seen many times. This sequence joins TRBV10-3 and TRBJ2-6; possibly TRBD1 or TRBD2 for D (6 bases each). This CDR3 is 16 amino acids long. The germline V and J ends were trimmed by 0 bases and 2 bases, with 8 bases remaining between them. The V gene's germline CDR1 is ENHRY and CDR2 SYGVKD. The DNA of the CDR3 is TGTGCCATCAGTGAGTCCGGGGGCGCTGGGGCCAACGTCCTGACTTTC. It codes for CAISESGGAGANVLTF.